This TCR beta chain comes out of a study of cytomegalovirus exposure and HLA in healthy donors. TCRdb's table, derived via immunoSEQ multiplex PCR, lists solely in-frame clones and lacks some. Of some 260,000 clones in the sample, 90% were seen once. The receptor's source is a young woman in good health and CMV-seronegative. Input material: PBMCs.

DNA for the CDR3: TGTGCCAGCAGGGAATTGACCGGGGAGCTGTTTTTT. Protein product: CASRELTGELFF. V usage is TRBV28 and J usage is TRBJ2-2; the D is unclear. This CDR3 has 12 amino acids. The V and J ends lost 6 bases and 5 bases respectively, with 7 bases between them. Per germline, CDR1 MDHEN and CDR2 SYDVKM.